The source of this TCR beta chain is a study of blood T cell repertoires in COVID-19. Study background: Acute and convalescent COVID-19 specimens originated in the United States, Italy and Spain. T cells, B-cell-depleted T cells, or PBMCs provided the cDNA or gDNA that served as material.

The CDR3 consists of 16 residues. Germline lookup yields CDR1 KGHSH and CDR2 LQKENI. V was cut by 5 bases and J by 4 bases, with 20 bases left in between. The repertoire was sequenced with immunoSEQ multiplex PCR; TCRdb's copy has only in-frame clones and lacks some. The sample records some 150,000 clones, 65% to 90% being singletons. The receptor was derived from a woman aged 60-75 years with active or convalescent COVID-19. V usage is TRBV18 and J usage is TRBJ2-5; possible D gene TRBD2, 5 bases. Sequencing was done on a sample of peripheral blood. CDR3 DNA sequence: TGTGCCAGCTCAACCGACGGATCGGGATTAGGAGAGACCCAGTACTTC. Residues: CASSTDGSGLGETQYF.